Listed below are T cell receptor beta chains from one sample, sequenced in a study of blood T cell repertoires in COVID-19. Libraries were prepared by immunoSEQ multiplex PCR; TCRdb keeps only in-frame clonotypes and omits some of them. The sample holds tens of thousands of clones, around 82% seen once. The sample comprised peripheral blood. These receptors all stem from a middle-aged man with active or convalescent COVID-19. The CDR3 runs from the conserved cysteine through the conserved F or W. D genes are given only for firm matches. Clone size is stated in some rows and not others, as once, few, many or a class when expanded.

abundance: NA; j_gene: TRBJ2-1; v_gene: TRBV5-1; d_gene: TRBD1; CDR3aa: CASTLTGVNYNEQFF; CDR3nt: TGCGCCAGCACCTTGACAGGGGTTAATTACAATGAGCAGTTCTTC
abundance: NA; j_gene: TRBJ2-7; v_gene: TRBV5-4; d_gene: NA; CDR3aa: CASSARQVNPYEQYF; CDR3nt: TGTGCCAGCAGCGCACGCCAGGTAAACCCCTACGAGCAGTACTTC
abundance: NA; j_gene: TRBJ2-3; v_gene: TRBV21-1; d_gene: NA; CDR3aa: CASLPATGCTDTQYF; CDR3nt: TGTGCCAGCCTCCCCGCGACAGGGTGCACAGATACGCAGTATTTT
abundance: few; j_gene: TRBJ1-3; v_gene: TRBV4-1; d_gene: TRBD1; CDR3aa: CASSQGDRGTGNTIYF; CDR3nt: TGCGCCAGCAGCCAAGGAGACAGGGGAACCGGAAACACCATATATTTT
abundance: NA; j_gene: TRBJ1-1; v_gene: TRBV19; d_gene: NA; CDR3aa: CASSKAGERNTEAFF; CDR3nt: TGTGCCAGTAGTAAGGCAGGGGAAAGGAACACTGAAGCTTTCTTT
abundance: NA; j_gene: TRBJ2-3; v_gene: TRBV2; d_gene: NA; CDR3aa: CASRPRESTDTQYF; CDR3nt: TGTGCCAGCAGGCCCAGGGAAAGCACAGATACGCAGTATTTT
abundance: NA; j_gene: TRBJ2-7; v_gene: TRBV2; d_gene: TRBD2; CDR3aa: CASSSGGYEQYF; CDR3nt: TGTGCCAGCAGTAGCGGGGGCTACGAGCAGTACTTC
abundance: NA; j_gene: TRBJ1-4; v_gene: TRBV11-2; d_gene: TRBD1; CDR3aa: CASSTGTGNEKLFF; CDR3nt: TGTGCCAGCAGCACCGGGACAGGGAACGAAAAACTGTTTTTT
abundance: once; j_gene: TRBJ1-1; v_gene: TRBV6-5; d_gene: NA; CDR3aa: CASSPPWAGTTEAFF; CDR3nt: TGTGCCAGCAGTCCCCCGTGGGCGGGTACCACTGAAGCTTTCTTT
abundance: NA; j_gene: TRBJ2-1; v_gene: TRBV9; d_gene: TRBD2; CDR3aa: CASSVGPGGRGNEQFF; CDR3nt: TGTGCCAGCAGCGTAGGGCCGGGGGGGCGAGGCAATGAGCAGTTCTTC
abundance: NA; j_gene: TRBJ1-2; v_gene: TRBV19; d_gene: NA; CDR3aa: CASSKAAVNYGYTF; CDR3nt: TGTGCCAGTAGTAAGGCGGCAGTCAACTATGGCTACACCTTC
abundance: NA; j_gene: TRBJ2-3; v_gene: TRBV24-1; d_gene: NA; CDR3aa: CATSESQGLGTDTQYF; CDR3nt: TGTGCCACCAGTGAGTCCCAGGGACTTGGCACAGATACGCAGTATTTT
abundance: NA; j_gene: TRBJ2-4; v_gene: TRBV10-3; d_gene: TRBD1; CDR3aa: CAISPGTGEAKNIQYF; CDR3nt: TGTGCCATCAGCCCGGGGACAGGAGAAGCCAAAAACATTCAGTACTTC
abundance: few; j_gene: TRBJ1-2; v_gene: TRBV2; d_gene: NA; CDR3aa: CASSERRSFNYGYTF; CDR3nt: TGTGCCAGCAGTGAACGCCGGTCCTTTAACTATGGCTACACCTTC
abundance: few; j_gene: TRBJ2-2; v_gene: TRBV6-5; d_gene: NA; CDR3aa: CASRDRFNTGELFF; CDR3nt: TGTGCCAGCAGAGACAGGTTTAACACCGGGGAGCTGTTTTTT
abundance: NA; j_gene: TRBJ2-5; v_gene: TRBV11-2; d_gene: TRBD1; CDR3aa: CASSSGQGAMVETQYF; CDR3nt: TGTGCCAGCAGCTCCGGACAGGGGGCGATGGTAGAGACCCAGTACTTC
abundance: NA; j_gene: TRBJ1-3; v_gene: TRBV7-2; d_gene: NA; CDR3aa: CASSLMTGSGNTIYF; CDR3nt: TGTGCCAGCAGCTTAATGACAGGCTCCGGAAACACCATATATTTT
abundance: NA; j_gene: TRBJ1-4; v_gene: TRBV6-2/TRBV6-3; d_gene: NA; CDR3aa: CASSYTQTVRRKLFF; CDR3nt: TGTGCCAGCAGTTATACTCAAACAGTCCGGAGGAAACTGTTTTTT
abundance: NA; j_gene: TRBJ2-2; v_gene: TRBV7-9; d_gene: NA; CDR3aa: CASSLYRDTGELFF; CDR3nt: TGTGCCAGCAGCTTATACCGGGACACCGGGGAGCTGTTTTTT
abundance: NA; j_gene: TRBJ2-3; v_gene: TRBV11-2; d_gene: TRBD1; CDR3aa: CASSFGNTGGPTDTQYF; CDR3nt: TGTGCCAGCAGCTTCGGTAACACAGGGGGTCCCACAGATACGCAGTATTTT
abundance: NA; j_gene: TRBJ2-6; v_gene: TRBV19; d_gene: NA; CDR3aa: CASSSVHVSGANVLTF; CDR3nt: TGTGCCAGTAGTAGTGTACACGTCTCTGGGGCCAACGTCCTGACTTTC
abundance: medium-sized; j_gene: TRBJ2-3; v_gene: TRBV18; d_gene: TRBD1; CDR3aa: CASSPLGQVTDTQYF; CDR3nt: TGTGCCAGCTCACCACTCGGACAGGTAACAGATACGCAGTATTTT
abundance: NA; j_gene: TRBJ2-3; v_gene: TRBV30; d_gene: TRBD1; CDR3aa: CAWRIDRGTDTQYF; CDR3nt: TGTGCCTGGAGAATAGACAGGGGGACAGATACGCAGTATTTT
abundance: NA; j_gene: TRBJ2-3; v_gene: TRBV19; d_gene: TRBD2; CDR3aa: CASSTNLAGGYTDTQYF; CDR3nt: TGTGCCAGTAGTACTAATCTAGCGGGGGGGTACACAGATACGCAGTATTTT
abundance: once; j_gene: TRBJ2-3; v_gene: TRBV24-1; d_gene: TRBD2; CDR3aa: CATSSSGTDTQYF; CDR3nt: TGTGCCACCAGTTCTAGCGGAACAGATACGCAGTATTTT
abundance: NA; j_gene: TRBJ1-3; v_gene: TRBV7-8; d_gene: TRBD1; CDR3aa: CASSPRTGAGSGNTIYF; CDR3nt: TGTGCCAGCAGCCCCAGGACAGGGGCCGGCTCTGGAAACACCATATATTTT
abundance: NA; j_gene: TRBJ1-2; v_gene: TRBV28; d_gene: NA; CDR3aa: CASSYDQRYGYTF; CDR3nt: TGTGCCAGCAGTTATGACCAGAGGTATGGCTACACCTTC
abundance: NA; j_gene: TRBJ1-1; v_gene: TRBV10-3; d_gene: NA; CDR3aa: CAISEPLTEAFF; CDR3nt: TGTGCCATCAGTGAGCCACTCACTGAAGCTTTCTTT
abundance: NA; j_gene: TRBJ2-1; v_gene: TRBV19; d_gene: NA; CDR3aa: CASKKHGGQNNEQFF; CDR3nt: TGTGCCAGTAAAAAGCACGGGGGACAGAACAATGAGCAGTTCTTC
abundance: NA; j_gene: TRBJ2-1; v_gene: TRBV7-9; d_gene: NA; CDR3aa: CASSLSRNEQFF; CDR3nt: TGTGCCAGCAGCTTATCGCGGAATGAGCAGTTCTTC
abundance: NA; j_gene: TRBJ1-5; v_gene: TRBV19; d_gene: TRBD1; CDR3aa: CASSIEDRGGNQPQHF; CDR3nt: TGTGCCAGTAGTATCGAGGACAGGGGAGGCAATCAGCCCCAGCATTTT
abundance: once; j_gene: TRBJ1-3; v_gene: TRBV6-1; d_gene: NA; CDR3aa: CASSETANTIYF; CDR3nt: TGTGCCAGCAGTGAAACTGCAAACACCATATATTTT
abundance: NA; j_gene: TRBJ1-1; v_gene: TRBV5-6; d_gene: TRBD1; CDR3aa: CASSWGQAEAFF; CDR3nt: TGTGCCAGCAGCTGGGGACAGGCTGAAGCTTTCTTT
abundance: NA; j_gene: TRBJ2-1; v_gene: TRBV5-1; d_gene: TRBD1; CDR3aa: CASSTRGTGGEDEQFF; CDR3nt: TGCGCCAGCAGCACGAGGGGGACAGGGGGCGAGGATGAGCAGTTCTTC
abundance: NA; j_gene: TRBJ2-7; v_gene: TRBV9; d_gene: TRBD1; CDR3aa: CASSQTRTGEQYF; CDR3nt: TGTGCCAGCAGCCAGACCAGGACAGGGGAGCAGTACTTC
abundance: NA; j_gene: TRBJ1-2; v_gene: TRBV28; d_gene: TRBD1; CDR3aa: CASSPPGQGANGYTF; CDR3nt: TGTGCCAGCAGTCCTCCGGGACAGGGGGCTAATGGCTACACCTTC
abundance: NA; j_gene: TRBJ1-1; v_gene: TRBV9; d_gene: NA; CDR3aa: CASSVEGPTNTEAFF; CDR3nt: TGTGCCAGCAGCGTTGAGGGCCCCACGAACACTGAAGCTTTCTTT
abundance: NA; j_gene: TRBJ1-4; v_gene: TRBV7-9; d_gene: NA; CDR3aa: CASTSGGYNEKLFF; CDR3nt: TGTGCCAGCACCTCAGGAGGGTATAATGAAAAACTGTTTTTT
abundance: NA; j_gene: TRBJ2-5; v_gene: TRBV11-3; d_gene: NA; CDR3aa: CASSFGSRETQYF; CDR3nt: TGTGCCAGCAGCTTCGGTTCTCGAGAGACCCAGTACTTC
abundance: NA; j_gene: TRBJ2-7; v_gene: TRBV12-3/TRBV12-4; d_gene: NA; CDR3aa: CASSPGAAYEQYF; CDR3nt: TGTGCCAGCAGTCCAGGGGCGGCCTACGAGCAGTACTTC
abundance: NA; j_gene: TRBJ1-3; v_gene: TRBV28; d_gene: TRBD1; CDR3aa: CASSSTGVSGNTIYF; CDR3nt: TGTGCCAGCAGTTCAACAGGGGTCTCTGGAAACACCATATATTTT
abundance: NA; j_gene: TRBJ1-1; v_gene: TRBV10-3; d_gene: TRBD1; CDR3aa: CAISGQGNTEAFF; CDR3nt: TGTGCCATCAGTGGACAGGGGAACACTGAAGCTTTCTTT
abundance: few; j_gene: TRBJ2-7; v_gene: TRBV2; d_gene: NA; CDR3aa: CASSVGTGDYEQYF; CDR3nt: TGTGCCAGCAGTGTGGGGACGGGAGACTACGAGCAGTACTTC